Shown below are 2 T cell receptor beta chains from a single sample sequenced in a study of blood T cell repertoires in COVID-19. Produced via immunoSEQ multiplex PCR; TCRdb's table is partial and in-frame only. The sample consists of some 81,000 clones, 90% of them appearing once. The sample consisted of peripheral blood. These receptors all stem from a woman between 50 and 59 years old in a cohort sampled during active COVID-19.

This chain's CDR3 is CASSAGSTDTQYF. The CDR3 DNA sequence: TGCGCCAGCAGCGCCGGGAGCACAGATACGCAGTATTTT. The chain recombines TRBV5-1 with TRBJ2-3; no clear D. The germline CDR1 and CDR2 sequences are SGHRS and YFSETQ. Trimming took off 4 bases at V and 0 bases at J, with 6 bases between the two ends. CDR3 length equals 13 residues.

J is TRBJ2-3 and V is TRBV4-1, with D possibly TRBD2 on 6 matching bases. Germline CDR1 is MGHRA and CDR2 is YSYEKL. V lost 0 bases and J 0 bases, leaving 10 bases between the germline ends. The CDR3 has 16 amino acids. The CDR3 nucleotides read TGCGCCAGCAGCCAAGAGTCTAGCGAGAGCACAGATACGCAGTATTTT. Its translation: CASSQESSESTDTQYF.